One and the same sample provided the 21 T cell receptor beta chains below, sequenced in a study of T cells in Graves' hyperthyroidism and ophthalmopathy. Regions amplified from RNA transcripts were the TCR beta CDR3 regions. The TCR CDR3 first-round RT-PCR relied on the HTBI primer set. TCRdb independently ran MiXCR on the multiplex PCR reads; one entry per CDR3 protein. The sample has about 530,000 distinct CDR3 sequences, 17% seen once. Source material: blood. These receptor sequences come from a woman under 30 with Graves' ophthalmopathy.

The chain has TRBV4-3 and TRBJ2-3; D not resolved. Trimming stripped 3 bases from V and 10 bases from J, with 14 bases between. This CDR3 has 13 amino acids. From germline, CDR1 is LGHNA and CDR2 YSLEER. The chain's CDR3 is CASSQSTGSSQYF. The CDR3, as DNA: TGCGCCAGCAGCCAGTCCACGGGCAGCTCGCAGTATTTT.

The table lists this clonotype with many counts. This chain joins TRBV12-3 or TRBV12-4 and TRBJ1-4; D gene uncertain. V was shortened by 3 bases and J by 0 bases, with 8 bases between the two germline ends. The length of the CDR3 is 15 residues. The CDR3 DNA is TGTGCCAGCAGTTTTCGGGGAACAACTAATGAAAAACTGTTTTTT. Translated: CASSFRGTTNEKLFF.

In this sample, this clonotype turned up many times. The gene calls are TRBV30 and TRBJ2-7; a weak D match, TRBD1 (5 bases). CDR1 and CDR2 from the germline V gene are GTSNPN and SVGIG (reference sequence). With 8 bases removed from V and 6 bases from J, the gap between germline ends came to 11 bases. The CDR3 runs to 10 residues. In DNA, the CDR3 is TGTGCCGCTACAGGTCGCGAGCAGTACTTC. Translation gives CAATGREQYF.

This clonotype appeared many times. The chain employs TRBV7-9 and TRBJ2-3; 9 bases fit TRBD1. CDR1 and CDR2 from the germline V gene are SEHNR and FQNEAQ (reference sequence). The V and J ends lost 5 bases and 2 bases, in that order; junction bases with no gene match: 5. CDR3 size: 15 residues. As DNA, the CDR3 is TGTGCCAGCAGCATCTGGGACAGGGACACAGATACGCAGTATTTT. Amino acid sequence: CASSIWDRDTDTQYF.

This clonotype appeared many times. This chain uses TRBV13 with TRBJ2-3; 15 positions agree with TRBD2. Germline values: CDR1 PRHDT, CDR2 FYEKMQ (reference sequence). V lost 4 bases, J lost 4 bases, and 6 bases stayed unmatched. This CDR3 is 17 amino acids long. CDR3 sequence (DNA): TGTGCCAGCAGCTCTCCGGGACTAGCGGGGGGTGCAGATACGCAGTATTTT. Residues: CASSSPGLAGGADTQYF.

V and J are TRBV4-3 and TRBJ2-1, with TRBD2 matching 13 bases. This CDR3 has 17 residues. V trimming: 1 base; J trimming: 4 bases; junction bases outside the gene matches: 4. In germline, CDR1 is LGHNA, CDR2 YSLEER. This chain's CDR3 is CASSQGGTSGVYNEQFF. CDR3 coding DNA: TGCGCCAGCAGCCAAGGTGGGACTAGCGGGGTTTACAATGAGCAGTTCTTC.

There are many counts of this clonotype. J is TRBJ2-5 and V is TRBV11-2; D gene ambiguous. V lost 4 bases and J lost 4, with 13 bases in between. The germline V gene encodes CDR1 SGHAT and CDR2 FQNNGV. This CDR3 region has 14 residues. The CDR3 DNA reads TGTGCCAGCAGCTCGAACTACGCGGCAGAGACCCAGTACTTC. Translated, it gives CASSSNYAAETQYF.

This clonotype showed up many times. The CDR3: CASSLTEAGGTDTQYF. The CDR3 DNA reads as TGTGCCAGCAGTTTAACGGAGGCGGGGGGCACAGATACGCAGTATTTT. The chain recombines TRBV27 with TRBJ2-3; 7 bases are shared with TRBD2. Trimming cost V 2 bases and J 1 base; bases outside gene matches: 6. Germline V lookup: CDR1 MNHEY, CDR2 SMNVEV (reference sequence). The CDR3 has 16 amino acids.

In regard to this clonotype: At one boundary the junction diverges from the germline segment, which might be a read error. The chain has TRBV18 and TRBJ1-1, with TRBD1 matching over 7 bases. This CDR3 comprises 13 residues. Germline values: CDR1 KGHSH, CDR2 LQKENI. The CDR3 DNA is TGTGCCAGCTCACCCGACAGGGACACTGGAGCTTTCTTT. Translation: CASSPDRDTGAFF.

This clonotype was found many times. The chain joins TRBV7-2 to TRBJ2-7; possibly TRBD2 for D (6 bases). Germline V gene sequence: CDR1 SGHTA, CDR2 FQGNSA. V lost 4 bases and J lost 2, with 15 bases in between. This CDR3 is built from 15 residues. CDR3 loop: CASSSQAGGAYEQYF. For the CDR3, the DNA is TGTGCCAGCAGCTCCCAAGCGGGCGGTGCCTACGAGCAGTACTTC.

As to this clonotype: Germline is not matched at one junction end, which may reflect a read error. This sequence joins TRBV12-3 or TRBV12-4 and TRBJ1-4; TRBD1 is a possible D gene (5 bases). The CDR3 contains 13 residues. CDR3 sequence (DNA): TGTGCCGGCAGAGGGGAGGGAAATGAAAAACTGTTTTTT. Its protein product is CAGRGEGNEKLFF.

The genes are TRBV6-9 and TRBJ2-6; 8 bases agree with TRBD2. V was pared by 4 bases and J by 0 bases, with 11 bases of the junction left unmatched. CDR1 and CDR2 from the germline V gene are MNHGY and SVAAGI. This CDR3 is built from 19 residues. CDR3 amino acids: CASSSRGGRSLSGANVLTF. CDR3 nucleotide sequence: TGTGCCAGCAGTTCACGGGGGGGCAGATCCCTCTCTGGGGCCAACGTCCTGACTTTC.

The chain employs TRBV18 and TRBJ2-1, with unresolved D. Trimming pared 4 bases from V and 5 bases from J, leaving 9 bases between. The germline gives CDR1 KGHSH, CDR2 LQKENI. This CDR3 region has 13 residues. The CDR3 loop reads CASSRIPNNEQFF. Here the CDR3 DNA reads TGTGCCAGCTCACGCATTCCTAACAATGAGCAGTTCTTC.

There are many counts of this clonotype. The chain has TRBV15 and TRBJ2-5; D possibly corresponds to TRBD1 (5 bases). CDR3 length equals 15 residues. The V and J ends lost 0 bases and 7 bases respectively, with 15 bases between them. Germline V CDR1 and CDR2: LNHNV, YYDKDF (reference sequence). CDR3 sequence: CATSRDLGAPGTQYF. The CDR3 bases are TGTGCCACCAGCAGAGACCTTGGGGCCCCAGGGACCCAGTACTTC.

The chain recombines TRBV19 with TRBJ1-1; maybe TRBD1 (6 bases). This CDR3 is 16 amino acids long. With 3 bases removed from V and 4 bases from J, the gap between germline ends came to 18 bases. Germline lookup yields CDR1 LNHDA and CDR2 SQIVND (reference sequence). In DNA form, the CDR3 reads TGTGCCAGTAGTATGAGAAGTACAGGGAGGGGCACTGAAGCTTTCTTT. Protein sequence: CASSMRSTGRGTEAFF. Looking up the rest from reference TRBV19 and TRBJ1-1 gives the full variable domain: DGGITQSPKYLFRKEGQNVTLSCEQNLNHDAMYWYRQDPGQGLRLIYYSQIVNDFQKGDIAEGYSVSREKKESFPLTVTSAQKNPTAFYLCASSMRSTGRGTEAFFGQGTRLTVV.

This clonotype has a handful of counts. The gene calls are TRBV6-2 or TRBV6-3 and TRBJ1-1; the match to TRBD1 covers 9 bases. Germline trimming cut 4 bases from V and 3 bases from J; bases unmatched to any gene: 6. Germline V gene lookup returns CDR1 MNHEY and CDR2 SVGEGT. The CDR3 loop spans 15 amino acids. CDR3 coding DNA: TGTGCCAGCAGTTTTAACCGACAGGGGGACACTGAAGCTTTCTTT. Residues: CASSFNRQGDTEAFF.

CDR3 coding DNA: TGTGCCAGCAGCGGGCAGAGGAACGATGGCTACACCTTC. This codes for CASSGQRNDGYTF. This sequence joins TRBV12-3 or TRBV12-4 and TRBJ1-2; D gene uncertain. Trimming pared 6 bases from V and 6 bases from J, leaving 14 bases between. There are 13 residues in the CDR3.

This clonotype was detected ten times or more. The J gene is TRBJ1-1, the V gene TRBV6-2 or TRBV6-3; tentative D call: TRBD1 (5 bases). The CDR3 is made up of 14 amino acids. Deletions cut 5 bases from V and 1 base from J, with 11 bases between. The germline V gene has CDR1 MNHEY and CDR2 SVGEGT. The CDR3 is CASSPGLTNTEAFF. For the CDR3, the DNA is TGTGCCAGCAGTCCGGGACTGACGAACACTGAAGCTTTCTTT.

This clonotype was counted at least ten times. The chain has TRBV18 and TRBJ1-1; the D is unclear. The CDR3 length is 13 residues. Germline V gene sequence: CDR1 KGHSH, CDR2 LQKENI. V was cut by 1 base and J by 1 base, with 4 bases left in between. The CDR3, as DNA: TGTGCCAGCTCACCACAGGAGAACACTGAAGCTTTCTTT. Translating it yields CASSPQENTEAFF.

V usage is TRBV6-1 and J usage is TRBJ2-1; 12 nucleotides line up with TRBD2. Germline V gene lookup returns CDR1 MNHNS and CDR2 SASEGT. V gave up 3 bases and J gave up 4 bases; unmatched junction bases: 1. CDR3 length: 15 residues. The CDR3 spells CASSETSGGYNEQFF. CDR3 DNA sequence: TGTGCCAGCAGTGAGACTAGCGGGGGATACAATGAGCAGTTCTTC.

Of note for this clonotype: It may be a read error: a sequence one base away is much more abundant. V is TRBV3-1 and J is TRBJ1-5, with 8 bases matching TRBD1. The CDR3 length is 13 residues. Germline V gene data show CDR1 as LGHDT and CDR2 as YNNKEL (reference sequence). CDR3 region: CASSQGRGQPKHF. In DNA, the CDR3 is TGTGCCAGCAGCCAGGGCAGGGGGCAGCCCAAGCATTTT.